This T cell receptor beta chain was observed in a study of CD8+CD57+ T cells in acquired aplastic anemia. After removal of 6 bases from V and 3 bases from J, the junction contained 12 bases not matched to a gene. This CDR3 region has 17 residues. The use of genomic DNA as template underpinned the TCR beta VDJ and CDR3 profiling. TCRdb passed the reads through MiXCR, listing each CDR3 protein once. The data show fewer than 250,000 distinct CDR3 sequences, 54% seen once. Sequencing used sorted CD4+, CD8+, or CD8+CD57+ T cells (not recorded which) from PBMCs. This receptor was identified in a human donor in good health, serving as a control. V and J are TRBV12-3 or TRBV12-4 and TRBJ2-1; 9 positions agree with TRBD2. Written as DNA, the CDR3 is TGTGCCAGCAGCCGAGGAGCGGGAGGACCAATCTACAATGAGCAGTTCTTC. Translated: CASSRGAGGPIYNEQFF.